This T cell receptor beta chain was sequenced for a study of identical twins. Study-wide points: The study found weaker excess twin sharing in beta out-of-frame sequences. Cord blood beta clonotypes present at high abundance carried fewer insertions; no such pattern appeared in memory repertoires.

On this clonotype: Its antigen is unidentified.

TCRdb re-called the 5' RACE reads with MiXCR, one entry per CDR3 protein. The data hold more than 1.5 million distinct CDR3 sequences, with under 35% observed a single time. J was trimmed by 1 base and V by 2 bases; bases with no gene match: 5. CDR3 length: 16 residues. Germline assignment: CDR1 MNHEY and CDR2 SMNVEV (reference sequence). The chain combines TRBV27 with TRBJ2-4; TRBD1 agrees at 7 bases. This sequence was found in a newborn girl in good health. The sample taken for sequencing was cord blood. The DNA for the CDR3 is TGTGCCAGCAGTTTAAGGGAGACAGGGGCCAAAAACATTCAGTACTTC. As protein: CASSLRETGAKNIQYF.